The 17 T cell receptor beta chains reported below all come from one sample, sequenced in a study of Graves' ophthalmopathy and Graves' hyperthyroidism. Transcripts of RNA were the source for amplifying TCR beta CDR3 regions. The authors performed first-round RT-PCR with HTBI primers and then a second-round multiplex PCR. TCRdb re-called the multiplex PCR reads with MiXCR, one entry per CDR3 protein. The table records 350,000 to 450,000 distinct CDR3 sequences, around 18% of them present only once. The sequencing sample was made of peripheral blood. These receptors were collected from a woman under 30 with Graves' ophthalmopathy.

This clonotype showed up many times. The J gene is TRBJ2-1, the V gene TRBV11-2; a weak D match, TRBD2 (6 bases). This CDR3 contains 16 residues. CDR1 is SGHAT, CDR2 FQNNGV, per germline. The ends were cut back, 1 base at V and 3 bases at J, with 13 bases in the middle. The CDR3 sequence: CASSLVRGGIYNEQFF. CDR3 nucleotides: TGTGCCAGCAGCTTAGTTCGCGGCGGGATCTACAATGAGCAGTTCTTC.

At least ten counts were recorded for this clonotype. This chain uses TRBV30 with TRBJ2-5; a possible D gene is TRBD2 (6 bases). This CDR3 has 10 amino acids. The germline V gene has CDR1 GTSNPN and CDR2 SVGIG (reference sequence). Trimming took 5 bases from V and 5 from J, leaving 6 bases between them. The DNA for the CDR3 is TGTGCCTGGGGGAGGGAGACCCAGTACTTC. Protein product: CAWGRETQYF.

The genes are TRBV18 and TRBJ1-3, with 10 bases identical to TRBD1. This CDR3 spans 20 amino acids. V lost 3 bases, J lost 0 bases, and 14 bases stayed unmatched. The germline CDR1 and CDR2 sequences are KGHSH and LQKENI. The CDR3: CASSPARTGGRTGSGNTIYF. Written as DNA, the CDR3 is TGTGCCAGCTCACCTGCTCGGACAGGGGGACGCACGGGCTCTGGAAACACCATATATTTT.

This clonotype was seen at least ten times. The rearrangement links TRBV19 to TRBJ1-6; D not resolved. The CDR3 length is 15 residues. Per germline, CDR1 LNHDA and CDR2 SQIVND (reference sequence). The ends were cut back, 3 bases at V and 7 bases at J, with 13 bases in the middle. DNA for the CDR3: TGTGCCAGTAGTATCTCGGGAGGTGGAAATTCACCCCTCCACTTT. Its translation: CASSISGGGNSPLHF.

CDR3 nucleotides: TGTGCCAGCACCCTTGTCGTGGGGATGGGGGGCTACACCTTC. This encodes CASTLVVGMGGYTF. V is TRBV12-3 or TRBV12-4 and J is TRBJ1-2; D is unclear. This CDR3 has 14 amino acids. Trimming shortened V by 7 bases and J by 8 bases, and 20 bases separated the two germline ends.

This clonotype showed up many times. J is TRBJ2-5 and V is TRBV20-1; 14 bases align to TRBD2. Trimming cost V 5 bases and J 5 bases; bases outside gene matches: 7. The germline V gene has CDR1 DFQATT and CDR2 SNEGSKA (reference sequence). The length of the CDR3 is 15 residues. The CDR3: CSAPRTSGRQETQYF. The DNA of the CDR3 is TGCAGTGCTCCACGGACTAGCGGGAGGCAGGAGACCCAGTACTTC.

The chain couples TRBV7-2 to TRBJ2-7, with no clear D. V was clipped by 3 bases and J by 2 bases, with 14 bases between them. From germline, CDR1 is SGHTA and CDR2 FQGNSA. This CDR3 comprises 15 residues. The CDR3 DNA reads as TGTGCCAGCAGCTTGGCGACCAGGTTCCCCTACGAGCAGTACTTC. It specifies CASSLATRFPYEQYF. Full variable domain (outside the CDR3, taken from reference TRBV7-2 and TRBJ2-7): GAGVSQSPSNKVTEKGKDVELRCDPISGHTALYWYRQSLGQGLEFLIYFQGNSAPDKSGLPSDRFSAERTGGSVSTLTIQRTQQEDSAVYLCASSLATRFPYEQYFGPGTRLTVT.

There are many counts of this clonotype. The chain links TRBV7-2 to TRBJ1-3, with 8 bases aligning to TRBD1. Germline CDR1 reads SGHTA; CDR2 reads FQGNSA. The CDR3 has 15 amino acids. Germline trimming cut 3 bases from V and 4 bases from J; bases unmatched to any gene: 5. The CDR3 DNA reads as TGTGCCAGCAGCTTTGACAGGGGTCCCGGAAACACCATATATTTT. Translated: CASSFDRGPGNTIYF.

The chain recombines TRBV5-1 with TRBJ2-7; 7 bases are a match to TRBD1. Germline CDR1 SGHRS, CDR2 YFSETQ. The V gene end was trimmed by 4 bases and the J gene end by 1 base; junction bases not matched to a gene: 5. This CDR3 is 14 amino acids long. Here the CDR3 reads CASSPKTGSYEQYF. The CDR3 coding sequence is TGCGCCAGCAGCCCAAAGACAGGGTCCTACGAGCAGTACTTC.

This clonotype showed up many times. The CDR3 region is CASNPTGTSYEQYF. CDR3 DNA sequence: TGTGCCAGCAACCCCACGGGCACATCCTACGAGCAGTACTTC. The chain recombines TRBV9 with TRBJ2-7; D is unclear. The CDR3 is 14 residues long. Germline V gives CDR1 SGDLS, CDR2 YYNGEE. Trimming took 6 bases from V and 1 from J, leaving 14 bases between them.

The chain combines TRBV6-5 with TRBJ1-2; D possibly corresponds to TRBD1 (6 bases). This CDR3 has 14 amino acids. Looked up from germline, CDR1 is MNHEY and CDR2 is SVGAGI. Trimming took off 2 bases at V and 7 bases at J, with 14 bases between the two ends. The CDR3 loop is CASSYASGGRGYTF. The CDR3 nucleotides read TGTGCCAGCAGTTACGCCAGCGGGGGCCGTGGCTACACCTTC.

The table lists this clonotype with many counts. This chain connects TRBV25-1 to TRBJ2-7; D may be TRBD1 or TRBD2 (6 bases each). Germline V gives CDR1 MGHDK, CDR2 SYGVNS. V shed 3 bases and J shed 1 base, with 16 bases lying between them. CDR3 size: 16 residues. CDR3 sequence: CASSDPRTGTSYEQYF. In DNA, the CDR3 is TGTGCCAGCAGTGATCCCCGAACAGGGACTTCCTACGAGCAGTACTTC.

This clonotype was seen at least ten times. The chain links TRBV29-1 to TRBJ2-6; D is undetermined. The V gene lost 1 base and the J gene lost 2 bases, with 6 bases spanning the gap. Germline CDR1 reads SQVTM; CDR2 reads ANQGSEA. This CDR3 is 14 amino acids long. This CDR3 reads CSVEAGAGANVLTF. CDR3 in DNA: TGCAGCGTTGAAGCGGGTGCTGGGGCCAACGTCCTGACTTTC.

This clonotype was found many times. V and J are TRBV18 and TRBJ1-6; no clear D gene. The germline gives CDR1 KGHSH, CDR2 LQKENI. The CDR3 totals 17 residues. V was pared by 1 base and J by 6 bases, with 16 bases between. The CDR3 reads CASSPLGILGINSPLHF. The CDR3 DNA sequence: TGTGCCAGCTCACCACTGGGCATCCTAGGAATTAATTCACCCCTCCACTTT.

This clonotype was observed many times. The V and J genes are TRBV6-1 and TRBJ1-1; TRBD1 aligns across 9 bases. V gave up 6 bases and J gave up 8 bases; unmatched junction bases: 10. Germline CDR1 reads MNHNS; CDR2 reads SASEGT. The CDR3 has 14 amino acids. CDR3 amino acids: CASRIGQGPSEAFF. DNA of the CDR3: TGTGCCAGCAGGATAGGACAGGGGCCCTCCGAAGCTTTCTTT.

This clonotype was seen repeatedly, ten times or more. The chain couples TRBV29-1 to TRBJ1-1, with TRBD1 matching over 9 bases. CDR1 is SQVTM and CDR2 is ANQGSEA in the germline V gene. V lost 2 bases to trimming and J lost 2 bases; unmatched junction nucleotides: 9. The CDR3 is 16 amino acids. The DNA of the CDR3 is TGCAGCGTTGAAAACCCCTGGACAGGGGTTAACACTGAAGCTTTCTTT. Protein sequence: CSVENPWTGVNTEAFF.

This clonotype has a count of ten or more. The gene calls are TRBV19 and TRBJ1-1; TRBD1 matches at 12 bases. The CDR3 runs to 18 residues. The V segment lost 5 bases and the J segment 0 bases; nucleotides outside the gene matches: 10. Germline V CDR1 and CDR2: LNHDA, SQIVND (reference sequence). This CDR3 is CASSYLPGTGGMNTEAFF. The CDR3, as DNA: TGTGCCAGTAGTTATTTGCCCGGGACAGGGGGCATGAACACTGAAGCTTTCTTT. The full variable domain, in which reference TRBV19 and TRBJ1-1 provide the parts outside the CDR3, is DGGITQSPKYLFRKEGQNVTLSCEQNLNHDAMYWYRQDPGQGLRLIYYSQIVNDFQKGDIAEGYSVSREKKESFPLTVTSAQKNPTAFYLCASSYLPGTGGMNTEAFFGQGTRLTVV.